This entry lists 8 T cell receptor beta chains sequenced from one sample in a study of beta chain features in type 1 diabetes. Notes on the study in general: Moderate but significant shortening of TCRB CDR3s was recorded in all four CD4+ subsets from Type 1 diabetes patients.

Every bit of the isolated RNA underwent reverse transcription, so sequencing read expressed TCRB transcripts. Here immunoSEQ multiplex PCR was the method, and the copy in TCRdb shows in-frame clones only, minus some. This table holds hundreds of thousands of clones, about an eighth found once. Antigens for these TCRs are unknown. Sequencing was carried out using naive CD4+ T cells from blood. The origin of the receptors is a young man with type 1 diabetes.

There are a few counts of this clone. The V gene is TRBV14, the J gene TRBJ2-3; D gene uncertain. The CDR3 runs 14 residues. The germline V gene has CDR1 SGHDN and CDR2 FVKESK. The germline V and J ends were trimmed by 4 bases and 1 base, with 9 bases remaining between them. CDR3 nucleotides: TGTGCCAGCAGCCGAGACCCCGGCACAGATACGCAGTATTTT. Amino acids: CASSRDPGTDTQYF. Filled out from reference TRBV14 and TRBJ2-3, the complete variable domain reads EAGVTQFPSHSVIEKGQTVTLRCDPISGHDNLYWYRRVMGKEIKFLLHFVKESKQDESGMPNNRFLAERTGGTYSTLKVQPAELEDSGVYFCASSRDPGTDTQYFGPGTRLTVL.

This clone was seen only a few times. This sample also contains other DNA sequences that code for the same CDR3. V usage is TRBV11-2 and J usage is TRBJ2-5, with D possibly matching TRBD2 (6 bases). Germline V CDR1 and CDR2: SGHAT, FQNNGV. The CDR3 loop spans 13 amino acids. The V gene lost 5 bases and the J gene lost 1 base, with 8 bases spanning the gap. CDR3 residues: CASSRTTQETQYF. CDR3 coding DNA: TGTGCCAGCAGCCGGACTACCCAAGAGACCCAGTACTTC.

This clone was seen a few times. V and J are TRBV7-2 and TRBJ1-1; maybe TRBD1 (6 bases). The CDR3 covers 16 residues. Between the trimmed V and J ends, which lost 3 bases and 0 bases, there was a span of 14 bases. The germline V gene has CDR1 SGHTA and CDR2 FQGNSA. CDR3 amino acids: CASSFGQRELNTEAFF. In DNA form, the CDR3 reads TGTGCCAGCAGCTTCGGACAGAGGGAGCTGAACACTGAAGCTTTCTTT.

The J gene is TRBJ2-7, the V gene TRBV29-1; D unclear. The CDR3 totals 14 residues. Germline V gives CDR1 SQVTM, CDR2 ANQGSEA. Trimming took off 5 bases at V and 0 bases at J, with 14 bases between the two ends. The CDR3 DNA is TGCAGCGTTATAATGCAACCCTTCTCCTACGAGCAGTACTTC. Translating gives CSVIMQPFSYEQYF.

This clone has just a few counts. The chain couples TRBV7-2 to TRBJ2-7; D perhaps matches TRBD2 (5 bases). Germline V gene sequence: CDR1 SGHTA, CDR2 FQGNSA. With 9 bases removed from V and 0 bases from J, the gap between germline ends came to 12 bases. The CDR3 spans 13 residues. As DNA, the CDR3 is TGTGCCAGTCAGGAGCGGTACTCCTACGAGCAGTACTTC. Translated: CASQERYSYEQYF. Full variable domain (missing parts from reference TRBV7-2 and TRBJ2-7): GAGVSQSPSNKVTEKGKDVELRCDPISGHTALYWYRQSLGQGLEFLIYFQGNSAPDKSGLPSDRFSAERTGGSVSTLTIQRTQQEDSAVYLCASQERYSYEQYFGPGTRLTVT.

V gene TRBV10-3 combines with J gene TRBJ2-3; 10 bases are shared with TRBD2. V trimming: 0 bases; J trimming: 3 bases; junction bases outside the gene matches: 3. Germline CDR1 ENHRY, CDR2 SYGVKD. The CDR3 has 16 amino acids. DNA of the CDR3: TGTGCCATCAGTGAGTCAGCGGGGGGGCCGACAGATACGCAGTATTTT. Its translation: CAISESAGGPTDTQYF.

The J gene is TRBJ2-7, the V gene TRBV7-2; D gene uncertain. Germline lookup yields CDR1 SGHTA and CDR2 FQGNSA. This CDR3 has 14 residues. V was trimmed by 2 bases and J by 0 bases, leaving 8 bases between them. In DNA, the CDR3 is TGTGCCAGCAGCTTATCCCAGGACTCCTACGAGCAGTACTTC. It translates to CASSLSQDSYEQYF.

Of note for this clone: Other nucleotide sequences from this sample produce the same CDR3. V usage is TRBV7-9 and J usage is TRBJ2-7; D gene uncertain. CDR3 length: 12 amino acids. The V gene's germline CDR1 is SEHNR and CDR2 FQNEAQ (reference sequence). Trimming shortened V by 2 bases and J by 4 bases, and 6 bases separated the two germline ends. Written as DNA, the CDR3 is TGTGCCAGCAGCTTAACCGGGTACGAGCAGTACTTC. This encodes CASSLTGYEQYF.